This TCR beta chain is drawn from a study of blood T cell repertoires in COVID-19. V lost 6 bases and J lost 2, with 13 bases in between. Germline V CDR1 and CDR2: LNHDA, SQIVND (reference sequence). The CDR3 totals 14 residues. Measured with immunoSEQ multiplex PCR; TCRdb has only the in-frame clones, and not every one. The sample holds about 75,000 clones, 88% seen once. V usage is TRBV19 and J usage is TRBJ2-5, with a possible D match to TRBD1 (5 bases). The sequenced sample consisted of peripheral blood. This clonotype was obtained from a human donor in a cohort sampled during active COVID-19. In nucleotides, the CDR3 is TGTGCCAGTAGGATTGGGGCAGGTCAAGAGACCCAGTACTTC. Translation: CASRIGAGQETQYF.